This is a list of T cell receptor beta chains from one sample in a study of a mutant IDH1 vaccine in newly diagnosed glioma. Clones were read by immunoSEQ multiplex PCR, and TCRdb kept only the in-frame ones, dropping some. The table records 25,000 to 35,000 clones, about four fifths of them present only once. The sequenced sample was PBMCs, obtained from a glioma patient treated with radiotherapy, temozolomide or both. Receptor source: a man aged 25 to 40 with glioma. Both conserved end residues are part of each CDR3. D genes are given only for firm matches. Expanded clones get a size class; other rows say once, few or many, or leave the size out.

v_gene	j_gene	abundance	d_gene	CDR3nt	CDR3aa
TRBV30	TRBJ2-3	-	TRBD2	TGTGCCTGGAACAGCGGGAGAGGGGCAGATACGCAGTATTTT	CAWNSGRGADTQYF
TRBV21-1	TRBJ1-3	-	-	TGTGCCAGCAGCAAAGGAAGTGGCACCTCTGGAAACACCATATATTTT	CASSKGSGTSGNTIYF
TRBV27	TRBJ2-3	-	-	TGTGCCAGCAGTTCCCCCGAAACACCCACAGATACGCAGTATTTT	CASSSPETPTDTQYF
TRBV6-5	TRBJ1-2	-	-	TGTGCCAGCAGGTTGGGGGGCGGAGATAATGGCTACACCTTC	CASRLGGGDNGYTF
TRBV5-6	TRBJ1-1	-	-	TGTGCCAGCAGCCGGACGGCGAACACTGAAGCTTTCTTT	CASSRTANTEAFF
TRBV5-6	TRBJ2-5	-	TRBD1	TGTGCCAGCAGAAGGGGACAGGGCGAGACCCAGTACTTC	CASRRGQGETQYF
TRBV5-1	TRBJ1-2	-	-	TGCGCCAGCAGCTTGGAGACAGAATACTATGGCTACACCTTC	CASSLETEYYGYTF
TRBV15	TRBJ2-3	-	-	TGTGCCACCAGCAGTTCAAGTACGCAGTATTTT	CATSSSSTQYF
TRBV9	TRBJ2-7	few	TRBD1	TGTGCCAGCAGCGCGGGGACAGGGGGCGAGCAGTACTTC	CASSAGTGGEQYF
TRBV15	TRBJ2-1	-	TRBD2	TGTGCCACCAGGGATGTAGCGGGTAGGGCCTACAATGAGCAGTTCTTC	CATRDVAGRAYNEQFF
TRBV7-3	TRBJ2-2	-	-	TGTGCCAGCAGCTTCACCGGGGGGCTCACACCTGGGGAGCTGTTTTTT	CASSFTGGLTPGELFF
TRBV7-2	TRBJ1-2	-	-	TGTGCCAGCAGCTTAATCAGGGCTAACTATGGCTACACCTTC	CASSLIRANYGYTF
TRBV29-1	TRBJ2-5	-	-	TGCAGCGTGACCTACCGGACGTTCCAAGAGACCCAGTACTTC	CSVTYRTFQETQYF
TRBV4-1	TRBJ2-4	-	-	TGCGCCAGCAGCCAAGTCGCAGGCGTCACCAAAAACATTCAGTACTTC	CASSQVAGVTKNIQYF
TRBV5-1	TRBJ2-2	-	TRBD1	TGCGCCAGCAGCGTGACAGGGTCGGGCGGGGAGCTGTTTTTT	CASSVTGSGGELFF
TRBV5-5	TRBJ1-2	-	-	TGTGCCAGCAGCTCCCGGCAGGGTGGAGGCTACACCTTC	CASSSRQGGGYTF
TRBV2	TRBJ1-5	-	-	TGTGCCAGCAGTGAATTCCCCAGGGCAAATCAGCCCCAGCATTTT	CASSEFPRANQPQHF
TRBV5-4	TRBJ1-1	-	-	TGTGCCAGCAGCTTGAGCCAGGGCAACACTGAAGCTTTCTTT	CASSLSQGNTEAFF
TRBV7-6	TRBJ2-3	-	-	TGTGCCAGCAGCTTTTCATTCGGGAGTAGCACAGATACGCAGTATTTT	CASSFSFGSSTDTQYF
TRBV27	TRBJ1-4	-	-	TGTGCCAGCACTAACTCATATGACATTTTTGGAAAACTGTTTTTT	CASTNSYDIFGKLFF
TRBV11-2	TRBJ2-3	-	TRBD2	TGTGCCAGCAGCTTAGGGGCCCGGGGGGGCACAGATACGCAGTATTTT	CASSLGARGGTDTQYF
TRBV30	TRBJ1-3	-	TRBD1	TGTGCCTGGAGCCCAATAGACAGGGGTCGGAACACCATATATTTT	CAWSPIDRGRNTIYF
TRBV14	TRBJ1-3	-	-	TGTGCCAGCAGCAATTACGCAGGGTCGGGAAACACCATATATTTT	CASSNYAGSGNTIYF
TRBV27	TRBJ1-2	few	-	TGTGCCAGCAGTTTGGGGCAGGGTTATACTGGCTACACCTTC	CASSLGQGYTGYTF
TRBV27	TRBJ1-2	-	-	TGTGCCAGCAGTTTAAGGCAGGGGCACAGCTATGGCTACACCTTC	CASSLRQGHSYGYTF
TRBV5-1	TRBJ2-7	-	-	TGCGCCAGCAGCTTGGTGACGGGATCCTACGAGCAGTACTTC	CASSLVTGSYEQYF
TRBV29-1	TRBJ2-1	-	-	TGCAGCGTTGAAAGGGTCGAGGGCAGGGTCCACTCCTACAATGAGCAGTTCTTC	CSVERVEGRVHSYNEQFF
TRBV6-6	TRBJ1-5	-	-	TGTGCCAGCAGTTACTCGGCCGAAGGAGATAGCCAGCCCCAGCATTTT	CASSYSAEGDSQPQHF
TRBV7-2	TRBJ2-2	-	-	TGTGCCAGCAGCTTAGCCCCCGGGTCCCGGGGCGCGGTGCTGTTTTTT	CASSLAPGSRGAVLFF
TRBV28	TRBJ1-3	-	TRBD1	TGTGCCAGCAGTTTAAGGCTTCTGGACAGGAGACTCTCTGGAAACACCATATATTTT	CASSLRLLDRRLSGNTIYF
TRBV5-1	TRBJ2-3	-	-	TGCGCCAGCAGTCCTAAGGGGAACACAGATACGCAGTATTTT	CASSPKGNTDTQYF
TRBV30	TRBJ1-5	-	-	TGTGCCTGGAGTGACAAGGGAGATCAGCCCCAGCATTTT	CAWSDKGDQPQHF
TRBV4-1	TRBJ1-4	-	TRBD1	TGCGCCAGCCGGAACGGACAGGGGACTAATGAAAAACTGTTTTTT	CASRNGQGTNEKLFF
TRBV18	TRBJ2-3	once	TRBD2	TGTGCCAGCTCACCACCGTCCAGCGGGAGGACAGATACGCAGTATTTT	CASSPPSSGRTDTQYF
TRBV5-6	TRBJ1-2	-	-	TGTGCCAGCAGCCTCTCCCCGGGGGCAGGAACTGGCTACACCTTC	CASSLSPGAGTGYTF
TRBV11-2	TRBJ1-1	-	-	TGTGCCAGCAGCTTAGGATGGAACACTGAAGCTTTCTTT	CASSLGWNTEAFF
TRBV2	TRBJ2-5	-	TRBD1	TGTGCCAGCAGAGCATCGACAGGGGAGGAGACCCAGTACTTC	CASRASTGEETQYF
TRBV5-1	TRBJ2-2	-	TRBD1	TGCGCCAGCAGCCCGGGACAGCCAATCCTCACCGGGGAGCTGTTTTTT	CASSPGQPILTGELFF
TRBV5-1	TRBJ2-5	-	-	TGCGCCAGCAGCTTGAGTAGCAGCCAAGAGACCCAGTACTTC	CASSLSSSQETQYF
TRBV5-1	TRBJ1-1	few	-	TGCGCCAGCAGCTGGGACCTTGGGGACACTGAAGCTTTCTTT	CASSWDLGDTEAFF
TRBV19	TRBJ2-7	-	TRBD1	TGTGCCACCTCGTGGGGACAGGGAAAAGACGAGCAGTACTTC	CATSWGQGKDEQYF
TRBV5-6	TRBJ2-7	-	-	TGTGCCAGTCGACTCGGAGGGAGCGGCCACGAGCAGTACTTC	CASRLGGSGHEQYF
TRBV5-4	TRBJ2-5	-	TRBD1	TGTGCCAGCAGCAGGGACAGGGGAAGTGAGACCCAGTACTTC	CASSRDRGSETQYF
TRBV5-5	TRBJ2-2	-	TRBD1	TGTGCCAGCAGCCCAAGACAGGGTTTCTCCACCGGGGAGCTGTTTTTT	CASSPRQGFSTGELFF
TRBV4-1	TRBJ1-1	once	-	TGCGCCAGCAAATCTCCGGGCACGAACACTGAAGCTTTCTTT	CASKSPGTNTEAFF
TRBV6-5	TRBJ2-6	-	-	TGTGCCAGCAGGCCGAGGGGGGCTGGGGCCAACGTCCTGACTTTC	CASRPRGAGANVLTF